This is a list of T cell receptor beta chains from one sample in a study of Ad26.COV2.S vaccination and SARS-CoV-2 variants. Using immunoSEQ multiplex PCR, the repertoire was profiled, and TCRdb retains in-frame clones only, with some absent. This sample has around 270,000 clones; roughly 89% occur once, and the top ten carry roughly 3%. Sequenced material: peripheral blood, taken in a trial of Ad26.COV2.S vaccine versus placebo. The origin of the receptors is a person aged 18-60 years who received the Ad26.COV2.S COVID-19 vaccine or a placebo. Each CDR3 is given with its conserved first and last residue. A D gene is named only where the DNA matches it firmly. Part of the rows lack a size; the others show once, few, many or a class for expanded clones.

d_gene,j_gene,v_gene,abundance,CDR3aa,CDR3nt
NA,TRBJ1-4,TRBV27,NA,CASSRAYATNEKLFF,TGTGCCAGCAGCCGAGCCTACGCAACTAATGAAAAACTGTTTTTT
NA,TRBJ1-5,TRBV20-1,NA,CSASSGQGNQPQHF,TGCAGTGCTAGTTCGGGGCAGGGAAATCAGCCCCAGCATTTT
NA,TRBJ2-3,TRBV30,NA,CAWSVGGDTQYF,TGTGCCTGGAGTGTAGGTGGAGATACGCAGTATTTT
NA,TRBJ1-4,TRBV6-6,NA,CASSYQGYLLFF,TGTGCCAGCAGTTACCAGGGATATCTTTTGTTTTTT
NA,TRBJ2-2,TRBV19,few,CASSSPGANTGELFF,TGTGCCAGTAGCTCTCCGGGGGCCAACACCGGGGAGCTGTTTTTT
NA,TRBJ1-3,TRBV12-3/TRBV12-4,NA,CATSRGSGNTIYF,TGTGCCACATCACGGGGTAGTGGAAACACCATATATTTT
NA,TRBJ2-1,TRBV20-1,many,CSASRAGYNEQFF,TGCAGTGCTAGTCGGGCTGGGTACAATGAGCAGTTCTTC
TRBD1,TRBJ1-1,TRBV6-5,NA,CASSYGDRGNTEAFF,TGTGCCAGCAGTTACGGTGACAGGGGAAACACTGAAGCTTTCTTT
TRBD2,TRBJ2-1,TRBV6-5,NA,CASSYRLAGYNEQFF,TGTGCCAGCAGTTACAGACTAGCGGGCTACAATGAGCAGTTCTTC
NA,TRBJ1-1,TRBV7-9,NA,CASSLGQNTEAFF,TGTGCCAGCAGCTTAGGGCAGAACACTGAAGCTTTCTTT
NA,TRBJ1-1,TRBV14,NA,CASSPMEGGHTEAFF,TGTGCCAGCAGCCCGATGGAGGGGGGCCACACTGAAGCTTTCTTT
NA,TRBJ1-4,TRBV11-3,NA,CASSLRGDLTNATNEKLFF,TGTGCCAGCAGCTTAAGGGGAGACCTTACCAATGCAACTAATGAAAAACTGTTTTTT
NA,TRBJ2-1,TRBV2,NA,CASSARPRAGTYNEQFF,TGTGCCAGCAGTGCGAGACCGCGGGCGGGAACCTACAATGAGCAGTTCTTC
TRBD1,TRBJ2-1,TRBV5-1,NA,CASSVGQGYNEQFF,TGCGCCAGCAGCGTGGGACAGGGTTACAATGAGCAGTTCTTC
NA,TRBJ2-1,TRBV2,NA,CASSDLGYEQFF,TGTGCCAGCAGTGATTTGGGCTATGAGCAGTTCTTC
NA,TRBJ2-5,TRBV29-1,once,CSVHRETQYF,TGCAGCGTCCACAGGGAGACCCAGTACTTC